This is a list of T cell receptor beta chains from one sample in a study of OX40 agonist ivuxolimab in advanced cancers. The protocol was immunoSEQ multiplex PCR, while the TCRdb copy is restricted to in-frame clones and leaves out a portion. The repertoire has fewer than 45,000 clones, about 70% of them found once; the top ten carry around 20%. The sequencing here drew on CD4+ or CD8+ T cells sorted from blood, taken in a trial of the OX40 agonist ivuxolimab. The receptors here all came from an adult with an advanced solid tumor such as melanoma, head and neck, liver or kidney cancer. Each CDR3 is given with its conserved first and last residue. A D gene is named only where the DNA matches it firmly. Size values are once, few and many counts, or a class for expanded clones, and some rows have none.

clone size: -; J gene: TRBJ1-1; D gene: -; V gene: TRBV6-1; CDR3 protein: CASRLEGTTEAFF; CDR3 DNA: TGTGCCAGCAGGCTCGAGGGAACCACTGAAGCTTTCTTT
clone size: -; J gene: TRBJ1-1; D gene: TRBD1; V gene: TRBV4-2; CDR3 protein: CASSPIGQAMNTEAFF; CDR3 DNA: TGTGCCAGCAGCCCCATAGGACAGGCGATGAACACTGAAGCTTTCTTT
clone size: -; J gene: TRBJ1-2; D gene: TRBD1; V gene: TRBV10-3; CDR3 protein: CAISAAQGAGNYGYTF; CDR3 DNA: TGTGCCATCAGTGCCGCACAGGGGGCGGGAAACTATGGCTACACCTTC
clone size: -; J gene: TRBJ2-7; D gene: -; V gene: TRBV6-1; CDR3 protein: CASSEYQIYEQYF; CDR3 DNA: TGTGCCAGCAGTGAATACCAAATCTACGAGCAGTACTTC
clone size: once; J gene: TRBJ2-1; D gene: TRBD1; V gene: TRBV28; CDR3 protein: CASSPGQSYNEQFF; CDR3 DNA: TGTGCCAGCAGTCCGGGACAGTCCTACAATGAGCAGTTCTTC
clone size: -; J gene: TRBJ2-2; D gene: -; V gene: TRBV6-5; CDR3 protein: CASATGEAGELFF; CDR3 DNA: TGTGCCAGCGCCACAGGGGAGGCCGGGGAGCTGTTTTTT
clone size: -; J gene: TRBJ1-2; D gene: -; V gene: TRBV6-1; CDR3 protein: CASSYMRGGYTF; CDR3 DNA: TGTGCCAGCAGTTATATGAGGGGAGGCTACACCTTC
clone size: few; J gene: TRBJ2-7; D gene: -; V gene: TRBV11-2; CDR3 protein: CASSSSYEQYF; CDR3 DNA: TGTGCCAGCAGCTCCTCCTACGAGCAGTACTTC
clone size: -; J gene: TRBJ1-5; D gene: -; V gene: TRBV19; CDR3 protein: CASSTKQGLNQPQHF; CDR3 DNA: TGTGCCAGTAGTACAAAACAGGGTCTCAATCAGCCCCAGCATTTT
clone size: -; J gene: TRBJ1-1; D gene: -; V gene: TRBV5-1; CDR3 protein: CASSLEVVPNTEAFF; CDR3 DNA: TGCGCCAGCAGCTTGGAAGTGGTACCGAACACTGAAGCTTTCTTT
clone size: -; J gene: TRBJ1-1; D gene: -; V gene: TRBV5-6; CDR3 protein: CASSSKDRSNTEAFF; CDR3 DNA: TGTGCCAGCAGCAGCAAGGACAGATCGAACACTGAAGCTTTCTTT
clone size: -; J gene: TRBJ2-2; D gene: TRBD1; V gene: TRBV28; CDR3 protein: CASRRDRVGTGELFF; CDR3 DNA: TGTGCCAGCAGACGAGACAGGGTTGGGACCGGGGAGCTGTTTTTT
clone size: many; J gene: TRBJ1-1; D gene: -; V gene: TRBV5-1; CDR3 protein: CASSYSGAQLNTEAFF; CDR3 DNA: TGCGCCAGCAGCTACTCAGGGGCCCAGTTGAACACTGAAGCTTTCTTT
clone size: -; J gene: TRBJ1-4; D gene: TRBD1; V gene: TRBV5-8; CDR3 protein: CASSPGTAGLFF; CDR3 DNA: TGTGCCAGCAGCCCGGGGACAGCAGGGCTGTTTTTT
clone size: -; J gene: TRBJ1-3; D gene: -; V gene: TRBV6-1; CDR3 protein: CASSEVISGNTIYF; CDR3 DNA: TGTGCCAGCAGTGAAGTGATCTCTGGAAACACCATATATTTT
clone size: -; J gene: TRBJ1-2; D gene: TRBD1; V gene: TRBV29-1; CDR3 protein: CSVGQGSLYGYTF; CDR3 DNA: TGCAGCGTTGGACAGGGATCCTTATATGGCTACACCTTC
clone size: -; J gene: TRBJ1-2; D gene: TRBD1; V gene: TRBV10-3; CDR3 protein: CAISETGGSGYTF; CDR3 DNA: TGTGCCATCAGCGAGACAGGGGGGTCGGGCTACACCTTC
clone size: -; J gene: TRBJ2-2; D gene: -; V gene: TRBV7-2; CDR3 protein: CASSGRLGDGELFF; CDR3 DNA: TGTGCCAGCAGCGGCAGACTAGGAGACGGGGAGCTGTTTTTT
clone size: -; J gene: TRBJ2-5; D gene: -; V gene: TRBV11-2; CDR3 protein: CASSPDWGMTQYF; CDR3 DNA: TGTGCCAGCAGCCCCGACTGGGGGATGACCCAGTACTTC
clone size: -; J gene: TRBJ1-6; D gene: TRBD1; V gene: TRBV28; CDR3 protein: CASRPTTGGDNSPLHF; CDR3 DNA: TGTGCCAGCAGACCAACGACAGGGGGCGATAATTCACCCCTCCACTTT
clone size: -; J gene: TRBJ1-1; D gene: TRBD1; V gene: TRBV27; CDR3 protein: CASSSRTGKAFF; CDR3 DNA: TGTGCCAGCAGTTCGCGGACAGGAAAAGCTTTCTTT
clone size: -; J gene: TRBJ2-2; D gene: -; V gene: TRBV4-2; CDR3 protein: CASSQKSLDSNTGELFF; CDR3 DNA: TGTGCCAGCAGCCAAAAAAGCCTAGATTCGAACACCGGGGAGCTGTTTTTT
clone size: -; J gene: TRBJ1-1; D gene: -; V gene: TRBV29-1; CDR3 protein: CSVNREYTEAFF; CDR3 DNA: TGCAGCGTTAATCGAGAATACACTGAAGCTTTCTTT
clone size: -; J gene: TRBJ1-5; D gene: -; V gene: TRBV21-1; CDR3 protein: CASSKSRDRVFVGDSNQPQHF; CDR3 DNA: TGTGCCAGCAGCAAGTCTAGGGACAGGGTATTCGTCGGCGATAGCAATCAGCCCCAGCATTTT
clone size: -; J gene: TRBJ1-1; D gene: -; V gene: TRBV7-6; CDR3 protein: CASETGTEAFF; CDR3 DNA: TGTGCCAGCGAGACGGGCACTGAAGCTTTCTTT
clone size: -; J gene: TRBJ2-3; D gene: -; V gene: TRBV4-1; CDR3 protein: CASSQPTGRSTDTQYF; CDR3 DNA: TGCGCCAGCAGCCAACCGACAGGAAGGAGCACAGATACGCAGTATTTT
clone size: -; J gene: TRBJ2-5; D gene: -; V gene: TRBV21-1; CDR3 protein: CASRDIHF; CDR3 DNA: TGTGCCAGCAGGGACATACACTTC
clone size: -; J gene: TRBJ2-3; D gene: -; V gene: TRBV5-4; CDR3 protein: CASSLVASTDTQYF; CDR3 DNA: TGTGCCAGCAGCTTGGTTGCAAGCACAGATACGCAGTATTTT
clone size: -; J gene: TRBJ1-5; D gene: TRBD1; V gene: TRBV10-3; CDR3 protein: CASSPDRGMHQPQHF; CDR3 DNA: TGTGCCAGCAGTCCCGACAGGGGGATGCATCAGCCCCAGCATTTT
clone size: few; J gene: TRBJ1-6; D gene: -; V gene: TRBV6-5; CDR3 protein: CASTLSALEGSPLHF; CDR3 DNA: TGTGCCAGCACCCTATCCGCCCTGGAGGGTTCACCCCTCCACTTT
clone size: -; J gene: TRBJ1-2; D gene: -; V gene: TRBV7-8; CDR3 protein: CASSLGTSGGYTF; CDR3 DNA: TGTGCCAGCAGCTTAGGGACATCGGGTGGCTACACCTTC
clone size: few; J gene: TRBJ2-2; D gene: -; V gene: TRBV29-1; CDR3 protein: CSVEITGELFF; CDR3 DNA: TGCAGCGTTGAGATCACCGGGGAGCTGTTTTTT
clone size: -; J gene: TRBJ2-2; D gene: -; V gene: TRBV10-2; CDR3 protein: CASTRPGRGGTGELFF; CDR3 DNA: TGCGCCAGCACCCGACCGGGCCGAGGAGGTACCGGGGAGCTGTTTTTT
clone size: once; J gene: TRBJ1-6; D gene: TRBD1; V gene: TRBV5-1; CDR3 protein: CASSLGTGRDSPLHF; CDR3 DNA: TGCGCCAGCAGCTTGGGGACAGGGCGAGACTCACCCCTCCACTTT
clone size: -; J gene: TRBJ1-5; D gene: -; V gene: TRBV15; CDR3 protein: CATSRVAQGQPQHF; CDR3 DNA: TGTGCCACCAGCAGAGTAGCACAGGGTCAGCCCCAGCATTTT
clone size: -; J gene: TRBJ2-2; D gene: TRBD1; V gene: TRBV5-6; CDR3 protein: CASSRNRGQGTGELFF; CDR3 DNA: TGTGCCAGCAGCCGAAACAGGGGGCAGGGCACCGGGGAGCTGTTTTTT
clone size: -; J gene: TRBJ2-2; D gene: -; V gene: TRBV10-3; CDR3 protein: CAISAGAGELFF; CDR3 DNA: TGTGCCATCAGTGCAGGGGCCGGGGAGCTGTTTTTT
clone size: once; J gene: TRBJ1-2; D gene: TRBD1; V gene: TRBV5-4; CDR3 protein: CASSPPGQGYNYGYTF; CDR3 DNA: TGTGCCAGCAGCCCCCCTGGACAGGGATATAACTATGGCTACACCTTC
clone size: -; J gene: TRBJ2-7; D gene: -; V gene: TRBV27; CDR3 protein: CASSLKYAGNYEQYF; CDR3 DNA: TGTGCCAGCAGTTTAAAATACGCGGGCAATTACGAGCAGTACTTC
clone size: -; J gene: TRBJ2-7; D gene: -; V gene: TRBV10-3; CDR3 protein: CAISGRPYEQYF; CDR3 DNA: TGTGCCATCAGTGGACGACCTTACGAGCAGTACTTC
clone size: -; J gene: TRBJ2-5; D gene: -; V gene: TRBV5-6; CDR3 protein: CASSKRDGAETQYF; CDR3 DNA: TGTGCCAGCAGCAAACGGGACGGAGCCGAGACCCAGTACTTC